This TCR beta chain was recorded in a study of blood T cell repertoires in COVID-19. Whole-study context: COVID-19 samples from acute and convalescent phases originated in the United States, Italy and Spain. T cells, B-cell-depleted T cells, or PBMCs provided the cDNA or gDNA that served as material.

The CDR3 sequence is 15 residues long. V was trimmed by 1 base and J by 2 bases, leaving 12 bases between them. Looked up from germline, CDR1 is SGHTA and CDR2 is FQGNSA. Original processing methods: By means of reference gene primer amplification, nucleated cell counts were estimated. Here immunoSEQ multiplex PCR was the method, and the copy in TCRdb shows in-frame clones only, minus some. D and trimming come from the DNA, and the V and J calls and clone size come from that table. Of over 200,000 clones listed, approximately 84% are singletons. The J gene is TRBJ2-7, the V gene TRBV7-2; D perhaps matches TRBD1 (5 bases). The sequencing sample was made of peripheral blood. This clonotype was sampled from a man aged 35 to 55 with active or convalescent COVID-19. CDR3 in amino acids: CASSLGGQGAYEQYF. The DNA for the CDR3 is TGTGCCAGCAGCTTAGGTGGCCAAGGGGCCTACGAGCAGTACTTC.